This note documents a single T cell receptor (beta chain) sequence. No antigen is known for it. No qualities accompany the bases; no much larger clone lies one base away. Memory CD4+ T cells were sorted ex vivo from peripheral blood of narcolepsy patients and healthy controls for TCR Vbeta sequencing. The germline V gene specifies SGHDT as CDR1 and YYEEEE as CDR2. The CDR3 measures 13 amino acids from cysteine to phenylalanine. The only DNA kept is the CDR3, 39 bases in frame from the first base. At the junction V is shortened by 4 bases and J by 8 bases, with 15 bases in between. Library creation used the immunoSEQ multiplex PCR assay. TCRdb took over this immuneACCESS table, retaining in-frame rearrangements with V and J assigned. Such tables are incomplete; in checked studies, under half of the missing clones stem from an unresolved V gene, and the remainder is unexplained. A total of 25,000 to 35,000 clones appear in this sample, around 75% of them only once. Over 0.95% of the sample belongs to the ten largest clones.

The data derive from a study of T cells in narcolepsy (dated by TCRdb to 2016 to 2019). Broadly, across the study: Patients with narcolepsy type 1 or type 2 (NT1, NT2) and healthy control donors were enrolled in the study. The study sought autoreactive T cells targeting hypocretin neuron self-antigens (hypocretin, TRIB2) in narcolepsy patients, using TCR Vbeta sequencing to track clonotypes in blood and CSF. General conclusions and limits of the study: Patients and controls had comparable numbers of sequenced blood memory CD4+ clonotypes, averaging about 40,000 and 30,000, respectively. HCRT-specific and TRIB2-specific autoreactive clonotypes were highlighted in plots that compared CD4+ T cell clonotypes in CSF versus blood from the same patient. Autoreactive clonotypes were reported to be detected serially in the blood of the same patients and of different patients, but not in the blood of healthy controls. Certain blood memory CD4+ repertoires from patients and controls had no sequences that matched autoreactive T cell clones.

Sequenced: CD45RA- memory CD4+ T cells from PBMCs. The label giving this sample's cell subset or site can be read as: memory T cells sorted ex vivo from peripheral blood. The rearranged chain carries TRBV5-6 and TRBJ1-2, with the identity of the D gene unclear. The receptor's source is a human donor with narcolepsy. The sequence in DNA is TGTGCCAGCAGCCTCCCGGGCCCGGCGGGCTACACCTTC. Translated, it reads CASSLPGPAGYTF.